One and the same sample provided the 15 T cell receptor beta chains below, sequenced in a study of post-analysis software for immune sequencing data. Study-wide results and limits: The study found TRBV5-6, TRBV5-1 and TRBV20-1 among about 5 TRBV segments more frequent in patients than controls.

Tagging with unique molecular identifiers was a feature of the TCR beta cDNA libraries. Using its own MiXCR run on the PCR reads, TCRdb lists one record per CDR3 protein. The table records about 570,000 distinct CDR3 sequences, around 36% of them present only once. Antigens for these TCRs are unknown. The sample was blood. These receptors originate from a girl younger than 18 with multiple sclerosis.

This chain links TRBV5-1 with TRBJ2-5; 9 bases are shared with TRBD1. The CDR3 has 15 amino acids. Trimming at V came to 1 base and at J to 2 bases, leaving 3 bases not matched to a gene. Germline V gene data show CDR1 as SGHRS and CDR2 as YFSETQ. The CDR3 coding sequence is TGCGCCAGCAGCTTGATGGGACAGGGACAAGAGACCCAGTACTTC. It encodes CASSLMGQGQETQYF.

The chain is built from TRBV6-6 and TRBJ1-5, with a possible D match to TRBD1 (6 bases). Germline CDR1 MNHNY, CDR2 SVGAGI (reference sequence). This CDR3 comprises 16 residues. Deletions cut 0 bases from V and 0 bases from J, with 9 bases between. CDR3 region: CASSYSGGYSNQPQHF. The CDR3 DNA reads TGTGCCAGCAGTTACTCAGGGGGGTATAGCAATCAGCCCCAGCATTTT.

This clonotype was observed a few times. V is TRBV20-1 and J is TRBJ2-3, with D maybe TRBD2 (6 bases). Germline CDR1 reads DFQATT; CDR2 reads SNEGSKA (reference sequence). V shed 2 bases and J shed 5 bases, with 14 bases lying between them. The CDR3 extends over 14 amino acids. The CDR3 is CSARNPSGRDTQYF. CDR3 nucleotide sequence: TGCAGTGCTAGAAATCCCTCCGGGAGAGATACGCAGTATTTT.

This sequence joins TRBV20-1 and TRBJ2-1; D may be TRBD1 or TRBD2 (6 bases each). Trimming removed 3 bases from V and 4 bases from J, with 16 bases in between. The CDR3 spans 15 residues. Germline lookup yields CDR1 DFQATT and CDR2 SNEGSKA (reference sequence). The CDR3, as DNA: TGCAGTGCTAGCCGCGGGGCCCAGGGGTACAATGAGCAGTTCTTC. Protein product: CSASRGAQGYNEQFF.

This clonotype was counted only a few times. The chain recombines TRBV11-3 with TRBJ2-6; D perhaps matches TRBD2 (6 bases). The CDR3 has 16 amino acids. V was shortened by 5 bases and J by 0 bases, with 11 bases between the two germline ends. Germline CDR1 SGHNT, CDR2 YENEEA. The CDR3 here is CASSRGGSSGANVLTF. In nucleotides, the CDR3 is TGTGCCAGCAGCCGAGGAGGGTCCTCTGGGGCCAACGTCCTGACTTTC.

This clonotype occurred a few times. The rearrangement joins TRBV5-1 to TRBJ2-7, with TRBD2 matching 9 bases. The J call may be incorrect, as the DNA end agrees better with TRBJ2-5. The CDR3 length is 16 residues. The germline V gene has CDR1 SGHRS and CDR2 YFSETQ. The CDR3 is CASSWGSASGEETQYF. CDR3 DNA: TGCGCCAGCAGCTGGGGCTCCGCTAGCGGGGAAGAGACCCAGTACTTC.

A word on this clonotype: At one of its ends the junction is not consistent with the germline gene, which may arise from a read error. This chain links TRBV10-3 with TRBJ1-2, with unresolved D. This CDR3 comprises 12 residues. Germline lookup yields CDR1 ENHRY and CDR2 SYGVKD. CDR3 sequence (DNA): TGTGCCATCAGTGAGGGACGGGATGGTTACACCTTC. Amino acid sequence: CAISEGRDGYTF.

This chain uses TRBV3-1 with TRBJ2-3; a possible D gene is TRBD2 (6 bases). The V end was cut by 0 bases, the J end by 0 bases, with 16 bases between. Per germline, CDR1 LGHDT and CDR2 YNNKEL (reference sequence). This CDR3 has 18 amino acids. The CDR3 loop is CASSQERRRGGSTDTQYF. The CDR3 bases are TGTGCCAGCAGCCAAGAGCGTCGGCGGGGAGGTAGCACAGATACGCAGTATTTT.

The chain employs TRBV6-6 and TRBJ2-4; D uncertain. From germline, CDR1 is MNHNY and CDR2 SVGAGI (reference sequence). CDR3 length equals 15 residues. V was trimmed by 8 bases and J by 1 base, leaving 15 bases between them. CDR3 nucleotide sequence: TGTGCCAGCGAAAATCGCCTGGAGGCCAAAAACATTCAGTACTTC. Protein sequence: CASENRLEAKNIQYF.

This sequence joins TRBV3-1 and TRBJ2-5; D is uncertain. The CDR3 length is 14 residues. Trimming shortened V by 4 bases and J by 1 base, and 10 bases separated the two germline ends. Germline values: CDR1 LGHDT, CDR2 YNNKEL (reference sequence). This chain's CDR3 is CASSRSGFQETQYF. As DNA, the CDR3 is TGTGCCAGCAGCCGATCCGGGTTCCAAGAGACCCAGTACTTC.

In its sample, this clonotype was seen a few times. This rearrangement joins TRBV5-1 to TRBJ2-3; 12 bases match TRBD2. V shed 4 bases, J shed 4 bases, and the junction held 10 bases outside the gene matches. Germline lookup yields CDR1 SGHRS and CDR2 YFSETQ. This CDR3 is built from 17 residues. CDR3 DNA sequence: TGCGCCAGCAGCGGTGGACTAGCGGGGCCTTTCGCAGATACGCAGTATTTT. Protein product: CASSGGLAGPFADTQYF.

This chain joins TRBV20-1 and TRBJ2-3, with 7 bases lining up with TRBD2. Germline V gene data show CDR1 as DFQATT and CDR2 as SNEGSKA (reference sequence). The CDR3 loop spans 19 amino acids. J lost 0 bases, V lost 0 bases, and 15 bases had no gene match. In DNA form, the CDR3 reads TGCAGTGCTAGAGATATCGGTCTAGCGGAGGCCTCTAGCACAGATACGCAGTATTTT. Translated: CSARDIGLAEASSTDTQYF.

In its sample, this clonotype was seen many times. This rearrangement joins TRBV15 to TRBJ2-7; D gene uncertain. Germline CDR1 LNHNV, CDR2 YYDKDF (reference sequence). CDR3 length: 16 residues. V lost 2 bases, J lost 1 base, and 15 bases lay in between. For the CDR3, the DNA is TGTGCCACCAGCAGACAAAGAAAGGGAACGTCCTACGAGCAGTACTTC. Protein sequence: CATSRQRKGTSYEQYF.

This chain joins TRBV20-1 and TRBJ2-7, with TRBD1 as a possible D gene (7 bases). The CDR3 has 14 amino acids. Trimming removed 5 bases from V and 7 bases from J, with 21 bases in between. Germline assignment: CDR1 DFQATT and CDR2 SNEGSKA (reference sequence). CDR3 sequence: CSAERQGLIGEQYF. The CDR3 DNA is TGCAGTGCTGAGAGACAGGGACTTATAGGGGAGCAGTACTTC.

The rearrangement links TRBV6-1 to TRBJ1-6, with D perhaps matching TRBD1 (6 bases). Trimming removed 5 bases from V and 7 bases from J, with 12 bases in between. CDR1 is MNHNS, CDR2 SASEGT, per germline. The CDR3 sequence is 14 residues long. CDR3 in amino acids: CASSTGTRNSPLHF. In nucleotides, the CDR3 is TGTGCCAGCAGTACCGGGACACGAAATTCACCCCTCCACTTT.